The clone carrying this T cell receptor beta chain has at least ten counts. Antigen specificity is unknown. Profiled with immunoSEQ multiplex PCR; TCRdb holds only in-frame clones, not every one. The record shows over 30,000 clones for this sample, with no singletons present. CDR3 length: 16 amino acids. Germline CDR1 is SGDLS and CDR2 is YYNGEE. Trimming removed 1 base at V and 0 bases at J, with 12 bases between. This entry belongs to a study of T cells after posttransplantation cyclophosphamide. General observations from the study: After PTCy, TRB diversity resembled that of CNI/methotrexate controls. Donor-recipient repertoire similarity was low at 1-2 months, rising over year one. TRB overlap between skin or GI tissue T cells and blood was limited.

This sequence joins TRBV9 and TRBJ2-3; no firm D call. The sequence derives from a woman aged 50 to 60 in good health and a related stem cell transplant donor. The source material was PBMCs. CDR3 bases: TGTGCCAGCAGCGTATTTGAGTATACTAGCACAGATACGCAGTATTTT. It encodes CASSVFEYTSTDTQYF.